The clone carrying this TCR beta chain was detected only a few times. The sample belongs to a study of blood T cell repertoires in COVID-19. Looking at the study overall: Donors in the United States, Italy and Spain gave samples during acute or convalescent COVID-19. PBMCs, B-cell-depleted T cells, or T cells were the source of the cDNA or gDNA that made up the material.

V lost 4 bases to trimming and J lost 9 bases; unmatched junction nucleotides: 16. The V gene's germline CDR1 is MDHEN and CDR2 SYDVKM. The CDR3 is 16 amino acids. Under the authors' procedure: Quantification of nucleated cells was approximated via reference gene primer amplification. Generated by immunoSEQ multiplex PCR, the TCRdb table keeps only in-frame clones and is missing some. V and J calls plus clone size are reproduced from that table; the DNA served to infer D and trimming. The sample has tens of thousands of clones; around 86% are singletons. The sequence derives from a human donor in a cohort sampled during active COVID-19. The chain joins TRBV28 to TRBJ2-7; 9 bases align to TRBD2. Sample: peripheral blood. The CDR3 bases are TGTGCCAGCAGTTGGGCTTCCGGGACTAGCCCATCGCGGCAGTACTTC. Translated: CASSWASGTSPSRQYF.